The 13 T cell receptor beta chains reported below all come from one sample, sequenced in a study of shared clonotypes between healthy human individuals. The data were produced by immunoSEQ multiplex PCR, yet TCRdb's version contains in-frame clones alone and is incomplete. The sample holds some 2.1 million clones, about 95% seen once. CD8 cells regarded as naive lacked CD45RO, were positively chosen for CCR7, and omitted terminally differentiated effector memory CD45RA+ cells. Source material: naive CD8+ T cells sorted from blood. These receptors all stem from a man aged 18 to 30 in good health.

The chain uses TRBV7-9 and TRBJ2-3, with TRBD2 matching over 7 bases. Germline V gene data show CDR1 as SEHNR and CDR2 as FQNEAQ (reference sequence). The CDR3 has 13 residues. Trimming removed 5 bases from V and 7 bases from J; junction bases left unmatched: 6. In DNA, the CDR3 is TGTGCCAGCAGCCCCCGGGGGGAGTATACGCAGTATTTT. Protein: CASSPRGEYTQYF. The variable domain in full, completed from reference TRBV7-9 and TRBJ2-3, reads DTGVSQNPRHKITKRGQNVTFRCDPISEHNRLYWYRQTLGQGPEFLTYFQNEAQLEKSRLLSDRFSAERPKGSFSTLEIQRTEQGDSAMYLCASSPRGEYTQYFGPGTRLTVL.

The CDR3 DNA sequence: TGTGCCAGCAGCGTACTTTCCGGGGCTGACTCTGGAAACACCATATATTTT. Protein: CASSVLSGADSGNTIYF. The rearrangement uses TRBV9 and TRBJ1-3, with D maybe TRBD1 (5 bases). Germline CDR1 is SGDLS and CDR2 is YYNGEE. Trimming stripped 1 base from V and 0 bases from J, with 14 bases between. The CDR3 extends over 17 amino acids.

V is TRBV5-5 and J is TRBJ1-6; tentatively, D is TRBD1 (5 bases). This CDR3 is 13 amino acids long. V was clipped by 3 bases and J by 10 bases, with 11 bases between them. Germline loops: CDR1 SGHKS, CDR2 YYEKEE (reference sequence). The CDR3 region has the DNA TGTGCCAGCAGCTGGGCGGGGGAATCACCCCTCCACTTT. Protein: CASSWAGESPLHF.

The chain uses TRBV27 and TRBJ1-2, with D hard to call. The germline V gene has CDR1 MNHEY and CDR2 SMNVEV (reference sequence). This CDR3 is built from 15 residues. V shed 4 bases and J shed 2 bases, with 14 bases lying between them. CDR3 amino acids: CASSSLTGFNYGYTF. CDR3 in DNA: TGTGCCAGCAGTTCACTAACGGGGTTCAACTATGGCTACACCTTC.

The chain couples TRBV6-1 to TRBJ2-7; D might be TRBD1 (6 bases). Trimming shortened V by 6 bases and J by 2 bases, and 11 bases separated the two germline ends. Germline V gene data show CDR1 as MNHNS and CDR2 as SASEGT. There are 13 residues in the CDR3. CDR3 DNA: TGTGCCAGCAGCTCAAGACAGGCCTACGAGCAGTACTTC. Translation: CASSSRQAYEQYF.

The gene calls are TRBV4-1 and TRBJ1-2; D is uncertain. The CDR3 covers 15 residues. The germline V gene encodes CDR1 MGHRA and CDR2 YSYEKL. Trimming stripped 0 bases from V and 2 bases from J, with 10 bases between. CDR3 amino acids: CASSQDTVSNYGYTF. In nucleotides, the CDR3 is TGCGCCAGCAGCCAAGATACAGTGTCGAACTATGGCTACACCTTC.

This chain links TRBV9 with TRBJ1-2, with a tentative D call TRBD1 (6 bases). V lost 2 bases and J 6 bases, leaving 8 bases between the germline ends. The germline V gene encodes CDR1 SGDLS and CDR2 YYNGEE. The CDR3 loop spans 12 amino acids. For the CDR3, the DNA is TGTGCCAGCAGCGTCGACAGGCATGGCTACACCTTC. Its protein is CASSVDRHGYTF.

J is TRBJ2-7 and V is TRBV25-1; 11 bases line up with TRBD2. This CDR3 is 12 amino acids long. In germline, CDR1 is MGHDK, CDR2 SYGVNS. V lost 4 bases and J lost 11; bases outside the gene matches: 4. The CDR3 here is CASSATSGDKYF. For the CDR3, the DNA is TGTGCCAGCAGTGCGACTAGCGGGGATAAGTACTTC.

The chain recombines TRBV28 with TRBJ1-2; possible D gene TRBD1, 6 bases. Trimming shortened V by 2 bases and J by 5 bases, and 12 bases separated the two germline ends. Germline CDR1 MDHEN, CDR2 SYDVKM. The CDR3 is made up of 14 amino acids. CDR3 nucleotides: TGTGCCAGCAGTTTACACAGGGCAGAGTATGGCTACACCTTC. Protein product: CASSLHRAEYGYTF.

This clone has just one count. The CDR3 bases are TGTGCCAGCAGCTCCGCGAGCGGGAGGTTCCACAATGAGCAGTTCTTC. Its translation is CASSSASGRFHNEQFF. This chain uses TRBV11-2 with TRBJ2-1; 9 bases fit TRBD2. This CDR3 comprises 16 residues. V shed 4 bases and J 5 bases; nucleotides not matched to a gene: 9. From germline, CDR1 is SGHAT and CDR2 FQNNGV. Based on the CDR3 plus reference TRBV11-2 and TRBJ2-1, the full variable domain is EAGVAQSPRYKIIEKRQSVAFWCNPISGHATLYWYQQILGQGPKLLIQFQNNGVVDDSQLPKDRFSAERLKGVDSTLKIQPAKLEDSAVYLCASSSASGRFHNEQFFGPGTRLTVL.

The chain carries TRBV19 and TRBJ2-1; 8 nucleotides align to TRBD2. The CDR3 extends over 15 amino acids. Trimming cost V 7 bases and J 5 bases; bases outside gene matches: 10. The V gene's germline CDR1 is LNHDA and CDR2 SQIVND (reference sequence). The CDR3 here is CASTPLAGGNNEQFF. The CDR3 nucleotides are TGTGCCAGTACCCCCCTGGCGGGAGGAAACAATGAGCAGTTCTTC. Looking up the rest from reference TRBV19 and TRBJ2-1 gives the full variable domain: DGGITQSPKYLFRKEGQNVTLSCEQNLNHDAMYWYRQDPGQGLRLIYYSQIVNDFQKGDIAEGYSVSREKKESFPLTVTSAQKNPTAFYLCASTPLAGGNNEQFFGPGTRLTVL.

The chain is built from TRBV2 and TRBJ2-7; the match to TRBD2 covers 11 bases. Germline CDR1 SNHLY, CDR2 FYNNEI. This CDR3 is 13 amino acids long. V dropped 6 bases and J dropped 3; count of bases not matched to a gene: 1. The chain's CDR3 is CASRLAGDYEQYF. The CDR3 DNA reads TGTGCCAGCAGACTAGCGGGAGACTACGAGCAGTACTTC.

The chain combines TRBV25-1 with TRBJ1-2; 7 positions agree with TRBD1. Per germline, CDR1 MGHDK and CDR2 SYGVNS. This CDR3 contains 12 residues. J lost 8 bases, V lost 1 base, and 1 base had no gene match. As DNA, the CDR3 is TGTGCCAGCAGTGAATGGGGACAGGGCTACACCTTC. This sequence encodes CASSEWGQGYTF.